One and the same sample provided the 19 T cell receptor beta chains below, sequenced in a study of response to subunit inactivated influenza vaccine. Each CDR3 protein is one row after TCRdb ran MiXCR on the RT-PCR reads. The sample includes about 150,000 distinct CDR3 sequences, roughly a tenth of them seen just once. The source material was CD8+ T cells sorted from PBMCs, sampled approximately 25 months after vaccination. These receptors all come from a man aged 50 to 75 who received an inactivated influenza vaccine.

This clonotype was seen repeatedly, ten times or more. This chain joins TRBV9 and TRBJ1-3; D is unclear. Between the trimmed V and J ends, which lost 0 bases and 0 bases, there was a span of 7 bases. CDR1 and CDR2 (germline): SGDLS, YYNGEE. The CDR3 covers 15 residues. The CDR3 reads CASSVGSSSGNTIYF. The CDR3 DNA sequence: TGTGCCAGCAGCGTAGGTAGCTCCTCTGGAAACACCATATATTTT.

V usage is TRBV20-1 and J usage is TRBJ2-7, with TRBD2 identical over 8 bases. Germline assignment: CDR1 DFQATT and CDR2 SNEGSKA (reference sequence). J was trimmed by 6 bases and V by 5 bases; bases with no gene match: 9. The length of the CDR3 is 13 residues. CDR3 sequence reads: CSADGTSSAEQYF. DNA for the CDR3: TGCAGTGCTGACGGGACTAGTTCCGCCGAGCAGTACTTC.

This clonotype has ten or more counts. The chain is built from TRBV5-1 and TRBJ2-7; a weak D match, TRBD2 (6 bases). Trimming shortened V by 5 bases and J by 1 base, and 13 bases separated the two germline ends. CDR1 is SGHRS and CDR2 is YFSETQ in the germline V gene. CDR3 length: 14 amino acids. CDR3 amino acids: CASRARGGSYEQYF. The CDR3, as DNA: TGCGCCAGCAGAGCGAGGGGAGGTTCCTACGAGCAGTACTTC.

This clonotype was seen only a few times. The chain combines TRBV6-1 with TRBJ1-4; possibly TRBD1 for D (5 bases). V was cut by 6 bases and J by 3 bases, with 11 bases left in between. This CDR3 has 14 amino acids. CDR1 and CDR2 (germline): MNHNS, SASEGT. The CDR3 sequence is CASRLDSSNEKLFF. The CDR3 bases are TGTGCCAGCAGGCTTGACAGCTCTAATGAAAAACTGTTTTTT.

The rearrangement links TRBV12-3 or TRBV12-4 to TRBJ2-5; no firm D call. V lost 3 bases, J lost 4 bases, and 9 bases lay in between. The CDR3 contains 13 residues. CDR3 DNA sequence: TGTGCCAGCAGTTTCCCAGGTGGAGAGACCCAGTACTTC. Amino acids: CASSFPGGETQYF.

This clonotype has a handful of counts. Here the CDR3 reads CASSQDLTSGFSTDTQYF. CDR3 DNA: TGCGCCAGCAGCCAAGATCTTACTAGCGGGTTTAGCACAGATACGCAGTATTTT. The chain employs TRBV4-3 and TRBJ2-3; the match to TRBD2 covers 9 bases. Trimming cost V 0 bases and J 0 bases; bases outside gene matches: 7. The CDR3 loop spans 18 amino acids. Germline assignment: CDR1 LGHNA and CDR2 YSLEER.

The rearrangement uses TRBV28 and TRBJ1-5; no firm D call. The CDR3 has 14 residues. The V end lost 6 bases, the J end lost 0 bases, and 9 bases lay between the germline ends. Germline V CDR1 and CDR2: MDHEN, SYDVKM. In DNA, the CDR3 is TGTGCCAGCAGCCCCGGAATTAGCAATCAGCCCCAGCATTTT. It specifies CASSPGISNQPQHF.

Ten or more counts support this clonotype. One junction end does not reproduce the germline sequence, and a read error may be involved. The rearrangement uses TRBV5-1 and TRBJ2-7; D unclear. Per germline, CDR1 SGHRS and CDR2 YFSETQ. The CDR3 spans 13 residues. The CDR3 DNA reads TGTGCCAGCAGCTTAGGGTTGGGCTACGAGCAGTACTTC. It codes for CASSLGLGYEQYF.

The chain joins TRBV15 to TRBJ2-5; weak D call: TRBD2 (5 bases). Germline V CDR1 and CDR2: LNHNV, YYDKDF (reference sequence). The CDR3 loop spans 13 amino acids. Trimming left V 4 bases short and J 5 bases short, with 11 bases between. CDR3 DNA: TGTGCCACCAGCACCACTAGTGGCGAGACCCAGTACTTC. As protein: CATSTTSGETQYF.

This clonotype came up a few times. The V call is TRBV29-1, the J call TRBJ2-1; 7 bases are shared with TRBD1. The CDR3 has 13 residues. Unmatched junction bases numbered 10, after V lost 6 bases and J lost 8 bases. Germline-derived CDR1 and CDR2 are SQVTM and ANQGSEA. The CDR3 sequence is CSVNRDRADEQFF. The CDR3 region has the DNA TGCAGCGTAAACCGTGACAGGGCCGATGAGCAGTTCTTC.

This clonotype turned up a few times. The CDR3 sequence: CASSLFPNEGYTF. The CDR3 DNA sequence: TGTGCCAGCAGCTTATTCCCAAATGAGGGCTACACCTTC. V usage is TRBV7-9 and J usage is TRBJ1-2; D not resolved. The V gene's germline CDR1 is SEHNR and CDR2 FQNEAQ (reference sequence). V gave up 2 bases and J gave up 8 bases, with 12 bases separating them. The CDR3 has 13 residues.

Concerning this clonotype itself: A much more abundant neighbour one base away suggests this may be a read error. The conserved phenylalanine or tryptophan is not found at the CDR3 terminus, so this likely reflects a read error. This chain's CDR3 is CSVGSGISTDTQYL. The CDR3 bases are TGCAGCGTTGGTAGCGGGATAAGCACAGATACGCAGTATCTT. The gene calls are TRBV29-1 and TRBJ2-3; 8 bases are a match to TRBD2. Unmatched junction bases numbered 3, after V lost 4 bases and J lost 0 bases. Germline CDR1 is SQVTM and CDR2 is ANQGSEA. The CDR3 runs to 14 residues.

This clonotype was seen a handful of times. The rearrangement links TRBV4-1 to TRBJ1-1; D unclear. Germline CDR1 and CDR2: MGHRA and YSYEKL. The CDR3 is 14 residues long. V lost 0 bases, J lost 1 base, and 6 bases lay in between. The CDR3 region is CASSQEMENTEAFF. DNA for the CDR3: TGCGCCAGCAGCCAAGAAATGGAGAACACTGAAGCTTTCTTT.

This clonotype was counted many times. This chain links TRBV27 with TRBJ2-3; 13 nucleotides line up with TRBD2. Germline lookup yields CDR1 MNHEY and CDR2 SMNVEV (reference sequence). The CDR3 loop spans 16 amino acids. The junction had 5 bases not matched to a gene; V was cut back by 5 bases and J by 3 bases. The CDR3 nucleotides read TGTGCCAGCAGTACGGGACTAGCGGGACGGACAGATACGCAGTATTTT. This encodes CASSTGLAGRTDTQYF.

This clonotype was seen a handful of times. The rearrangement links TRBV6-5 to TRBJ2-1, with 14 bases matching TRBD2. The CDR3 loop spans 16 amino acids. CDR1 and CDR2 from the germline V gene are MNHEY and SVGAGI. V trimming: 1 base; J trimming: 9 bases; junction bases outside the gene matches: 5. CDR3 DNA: TGTGCCAGCAGTTACTTGACTAGCGGGGGGGTGGGTGAGCAGTTCTTC. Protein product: CASSYLTSGGVGEQFF.

The CDR3: CASSRGGALSVFNEQFF. For the CDR3, the DNA is TGTGCCAGCAGCCGCGGGGGGGCCTTATCGGTATTCAATGAGCAGTTCTTC. The gene calls are TRBV4-2 and TRBJ2-1, with 9 positions matching TRBD2. V was pared by 4 bases and J by 6 bases, with 13 bases of the junction left unmatched. In germline, CDR1 is LGHNA, CDR2 YNFKEQ. CDR3 length equals 17 residues.

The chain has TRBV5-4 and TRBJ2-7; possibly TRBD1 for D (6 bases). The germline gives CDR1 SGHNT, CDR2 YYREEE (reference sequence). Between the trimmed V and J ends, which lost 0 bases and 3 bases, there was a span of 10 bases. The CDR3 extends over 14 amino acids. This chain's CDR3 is CASSLGQADYEQYF. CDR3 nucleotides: TGTGCCAGCAGCTTGGGACAGGCGGACTACGAGCAGTACTTC.

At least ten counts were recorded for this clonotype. The CDR3 reads CASSGRLTDTQYF. The CDR3 coding sequence is TGTGCCAGCAGCGGGAGGCTTACAGATACGCAGTATTTT. The chain carries TRBV11-3 and TRBJ2-3, with D perhaps matching TRBD2 (6 bases). The V end was cut by 5 bases, the J end by 3 bases, with 9 bases between. CDR3 length: 13 residues. Germline V gene sequence: CDR1 SGHNT, CDR2 YENEEA.

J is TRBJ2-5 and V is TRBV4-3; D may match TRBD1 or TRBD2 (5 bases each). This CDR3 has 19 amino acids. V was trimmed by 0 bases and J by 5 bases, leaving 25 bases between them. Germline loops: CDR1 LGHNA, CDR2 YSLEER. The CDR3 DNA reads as TGCGCCAGCAGCCAAGATTGGACCCCCTTAGCGAGAGGGGTGGAGACCCAGTACTTC. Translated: CASSQDWTPLARGVETQYF.